This TCR beta chain originates from a study of blood T cell repertoires in COVID-19 (dated by TCRdb to about 2020). Study-level background: Collaborator samples came from the United States, Italy and Spain and covered acute and convalescent phases of COVID-19. The prospective study material was composed of cDNA or gDNA derived from T cells, B-cell-depleted T cells, or PBMCs. Where HLA class I and class II types were available, the types were taken from metadata supplied by the sample provider, not from assay-based typing. The repertoires were released in a freely available public database intended as a resource for research on the immune response to SARS-CoV-2. The dataset comprised deeply sampled blood TCRbeta repertoires from subjects exposed to, actively infected with, or recovered from COVID-19. The sample metadata nearly always contained a de-identified subject ID, COVID-19 status, age in years and sex. Samples were obtained from the ongoing ImmuneRACE study (first 160 participants) and from 1,200 or so subjects provided by 6 global collaborators. The research as a whole found: The amount of clinical and demographic metadata varied by source and participant and was provided uncurated.

With respect to this clone: Its antigen remains unidentified. No base quality values were provided; no much bigger clone lies one nucleotide off.

V is pared back by 2 bases and J by 0 bases, with 7 bases lying between the germline termini. The germline V gene yields MNHEY for CDR1 and SVGEGT for CDR2. The CDR3 contains 15 residues, cysteine and phenylalanine counted. The sequence is cut down to CDR3 DNA, 45 bases in frame from base 1. TCRbeta CDR3 regions were amplified from genomic DNA by means of the immunoSEQ Assay, a bias-controlled multiplex PCR. The original methods were these. The number of nucleated cells in each sample was estimated by amplification of reference gene primers within the assay. To quantify the absolute abundance of each unique TCRbeta CDR3 rearrangement, sequence reads were collapsed and filtered. For each sample, productive Simpson clonality was calculated as the square root of Simpson's diversity index over productive rearrangements. TCRdb carries this immuneACCESS record with in-frame sequences only. Its versions omit some clonotypes, under half of them owing to an unresolved V gene in the studies checked, with the rest unexplained. The V and J calls and clone size were taken over from that table, and D and trimming were inferred from the DNA. The sample table shows tens of thousands of clones, and around 90% are seen once. Jointly, the top ten make up around 4.9% of the sample.

Each collaborating institution followed its own protocols to collect whole blood in K2EDTA tubes. For TCRbeta analysis, collaborators shipped samples in one of three forms: frozen whole blood, isolated PBMCs, or DNA extracted from either of those sample types. The receptor comes from a woman in her 70s with active COVID-19. The sample was peripheral blood. This sequence uses TRBV6-2 or TRBV6-3 and TRBJ1-4; the D gene is unclear. The nucleotides are TGTGCCAGCAGTTACCTAGGAGCAACTAATGAAAAACTGTTTTTT. Translated, it gives CASSYLGATNEKLFF.